This TCR beta chain was found in a study of beta chain features in type 1 diabetes. Study findings and constraints: All four CD4+ subsets from Type 1 diabetes patients carried moderately but significantly shorter TCRB CDR3s.

What was sequenced were expressed TCRB transcripts, since all of the isolated RNA had been reverse transcribed. Produced via immunoSEQ multiplex PCR; TCRdb's table is partial and in-frame only. Here the sample spans hundreds of thousands of clones, about an eighth being singletons. A remark on this clone: The antigen is unknown.

The CDR3 is 16 residues long. V was clipped by 7 bases and J by 2 bases, with 20 bases between them. The germline CDR1 and CDR2 sequences are SNHLY and FYNNEI. The V call is TRBV2, the J call TRBJ1-2; D possibly corresponds to TRBD1 (5 bases). Sequencing input: naive CD4+ T cells from blood. This sequence originates from a man between 18 and 29 years old with type 1 diabetes. CDR3 nucleotides: TGTGCCAGCACGCCAGAAGGGGTGACATCCAACTATGGCTACACCTTC. This codes for CASTPEGVTSNYGYTF.